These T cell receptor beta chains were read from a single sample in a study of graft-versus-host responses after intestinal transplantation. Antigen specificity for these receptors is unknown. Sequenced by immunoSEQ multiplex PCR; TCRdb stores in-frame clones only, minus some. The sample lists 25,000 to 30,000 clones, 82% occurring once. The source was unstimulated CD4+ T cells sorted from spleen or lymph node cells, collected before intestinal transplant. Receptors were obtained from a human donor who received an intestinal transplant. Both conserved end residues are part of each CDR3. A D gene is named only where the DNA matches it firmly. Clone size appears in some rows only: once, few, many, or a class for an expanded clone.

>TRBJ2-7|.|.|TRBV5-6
TGTGCCAGCAGCTATCGGTTCTTGAGCTACGAGCAGTACTTC
CASSYRFLSYEQYF
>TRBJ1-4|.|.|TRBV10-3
TGTGCCATCAGCCCAAGGGGGGGGACAACTAATGAAAAACTGTTTTTT
CAISPRGGTTNEKLFF
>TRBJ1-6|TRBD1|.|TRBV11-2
TGTGCCAGCAGCTTAGCAGGGGGCAATAATTCACCCCTCCACTTT
CASSLAGGNNSPLHF
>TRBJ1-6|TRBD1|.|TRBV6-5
TGTGCCAGCTTGGGGACAGGGAATTCACCCCTCCACTTT
CASLGTGNSPLHF
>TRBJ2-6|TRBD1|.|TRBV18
TGTGCCAGCTCACCTAGGGGGACAGGAACTGGGGCCAACGTCCTGACTTTC
CASSPRGTGTGANVLTF
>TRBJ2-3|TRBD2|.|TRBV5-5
TGTGCCAGCAGCCTCGGGACTAGCGGGGGAGCGATCACAGATACGCAGTATTTT
CASSLGTSGGAITDTQYF
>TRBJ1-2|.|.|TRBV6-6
TGTGCCAGCAGTTACAGACGGGGGGCGGACTATGGCTACACCTTC
CASSYRRGADYGYTF
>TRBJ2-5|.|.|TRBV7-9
TGTGCCAGCAGCTTATTCAAGTGGAGGACGGAGGGACAAGAGACCCAGTACTTC
CASSLFKWRTEGQETQYF
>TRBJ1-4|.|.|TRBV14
TGTGCCAGCAGCCAAAAAGTGGCCGGGACACTGTTTTTT
CASSQKVAGTLFF
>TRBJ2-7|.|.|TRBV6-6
TGTGCCAGCAGTTACAAGGGGAGGTTACGGGACGAGCAGTACTTC
CASSYKGRLRDEQYF
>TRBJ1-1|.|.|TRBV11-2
TGTGCCAGCAGCTTAGAGGCGGCGAACACTGAAGCTTTCTTT
CASSLEAANTEAFF
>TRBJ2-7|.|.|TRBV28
TGTGCCAGCAGGAAGAGTAGTTCCTACGAGCAGTACTTC
CASRKSSSYEQYF
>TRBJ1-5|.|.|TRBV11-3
TGTGCCAGCAGCCCGGCCTGCGGGGAAACACTCTATAGCAATCAGCCCCAGCATTTT
CASSPACGETLYSNQPQHF
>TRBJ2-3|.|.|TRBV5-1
TGCGCCAGCAGCTTGGAACCGGGAGTGGCAGATACGCAGTATTTT
CASSLEPGVADTQYF
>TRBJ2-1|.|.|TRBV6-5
TGTGCCAGCGGTATGAGGTGGACACACTACAATGAGCAGTTCTTC
CASGMRWTHYNEQFF
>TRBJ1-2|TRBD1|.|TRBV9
TGTGCCAGCAGCCCGACAGGGACCTATGGCTACACCTTC
CASSPTGTYGYTF
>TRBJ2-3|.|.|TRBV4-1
TGCGCCAGCAGCCAAGTTAGTCGTGTCGGGGCGGGCCGAAATGCAGATACGCAGTATTTT
CASSQVSRVGAGRNADTQYF
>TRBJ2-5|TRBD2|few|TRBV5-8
TGTGCCAGCAGCCCTAGCGGGAGGGCGCAAGAGACCCAGTACTTC
CASSPSGRAQETQYF
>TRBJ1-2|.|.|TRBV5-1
TGCGCCAGCAGCTTGCACAGGGATCTTGGCTACACCTTC
CASSLHRDLGYTF
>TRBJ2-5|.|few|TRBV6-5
TGTGCCAGCAGTTACTCGCAGGGGAGACCGGAGACCCAGTACTTC
CASSYSQGRPETQYF
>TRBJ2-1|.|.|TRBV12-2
TGTGCAAGTCGCCCCCAATTTGGACTACCCAATGAGCAGTTCTTC
CASRPQFGLPNEQFF
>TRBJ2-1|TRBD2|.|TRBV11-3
TGTGCCAGCAGCTTATTGGGGACTAGCGATGAGCAGTTCTTC
CASSLLGTSDEQFF
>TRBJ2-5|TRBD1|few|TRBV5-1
TGCGCCAGCAGCTTGGCGACAGGGCAAGAGACCCAGTACTTC
CASSLATGQETQYF
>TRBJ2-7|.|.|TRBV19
TGTGCCAGTAGTATCTCTGGGACGTCCTACGAGCAGTACTTC
CASSISGTSYEQYF
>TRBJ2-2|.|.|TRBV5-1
TGCGCCAGCAGCACCCAGAGGACAGCTGCGAACACCGGGGAGCTGTTTTTT
CASSTQRTAANTGELFF
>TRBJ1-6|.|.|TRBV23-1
TGCGCCAGCAGTCAATCGATGAACACGATGGGCAGGGAGGCGTTTCATTCACCCCTCCACTTT
CASSQSMNTMGREAFHSPLHF
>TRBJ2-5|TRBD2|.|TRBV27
TGTGCCAGCAGTTTAATCGGGGGGCAAGAGACCCAGTACTTC
CASSLIGGQETQYF
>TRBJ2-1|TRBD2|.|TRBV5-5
TGTGCCAGCAGCTCGCCTCTAGCGGGGGGATACAATGAGCAGTTCTTC
CASSSPLAGGYNEQFF
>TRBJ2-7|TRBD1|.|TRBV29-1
TGCAGCGTTGACAGGGGGTACGAGCAGTACTTC
CSVDRGYEQYF
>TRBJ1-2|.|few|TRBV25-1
TGTGCCAGCACTCGCCATCGGGGGGGAAACTATGGCTACACCTTC
CASTRHRGGNYGYTF
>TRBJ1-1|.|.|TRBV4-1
TGCGCCAGCAGCCAAGCTAACAGGCTCATGAACACTGAAGCTTTCTTT
CASSQANRLMNTEAFF
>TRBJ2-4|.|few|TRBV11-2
TGTGCCAGCAGCTTAGGGGGGGCCAAAAACATTCAGTACTTC
CASSLGGAKNIQYF
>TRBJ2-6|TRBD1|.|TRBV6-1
TGTGCCAGCAGGGGACAGCACTCTGGGGCCAACGTCCTGACTTTC
CASRGQHSGANVLTF
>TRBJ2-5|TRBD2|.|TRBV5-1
TGCGCCAGCAGCTTGGAAGCGGGAGGAGAGACCCAGTACTTC
CASSLEAGGETQYF
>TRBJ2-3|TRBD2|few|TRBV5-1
TGCGCCAGCAGCCTGGTGGCTAGCGGGGGGGCCAAGGGTGTAGATACGCAGTATTTT
CASSLVASGGAKGVDTQYF
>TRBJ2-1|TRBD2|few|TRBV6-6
TGTGCCAGCACCTACCCGGGGGGGGCCCCGAGCAATGAGCAGTTCTTC
CASTYPGGAPSNEQFF
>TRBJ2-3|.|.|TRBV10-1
TGCGCCAGCCTGTTTGCAGGGATGAAGTGTACAGATACGCAGTATTTT
CASLFAGMKCTDTQYF
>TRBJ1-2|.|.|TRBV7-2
TGTGCCAGCAGCTTAGGGGGACCCTATGGCTACACCTTC
CASSLGGPYGYTF
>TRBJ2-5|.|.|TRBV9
TGTGCCAGCAGCCCCCAGGAAGGTAGACGGGAGACCCAGTACTTC
CASSPQEGRRETQYF
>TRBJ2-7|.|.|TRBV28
TGTGCCAGCAGTCCGACTACCCTCGGTGAGCAGTACTTC
CASSPTTLGEQYF
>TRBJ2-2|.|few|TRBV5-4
TGTGCCAGCAGTCTGATGGGGGGCTCGAACACCGGGGAGCTGTTTTTT
CASSLMGGSNTGELFF
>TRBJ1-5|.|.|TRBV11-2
TGTGCCAGCAGCTTGGGGCAGGGAGGTCAGCCCCAGCATTTT
CASSLGQGGQPQHF
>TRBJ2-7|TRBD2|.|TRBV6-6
TGTGCCAGCAGTCCAATAGCGGGGGCCTCCTACGAGCAGTACTTC
CASSPIAGASYEQYF
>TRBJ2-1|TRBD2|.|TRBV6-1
TGTGCCAGCAGTGCAGAACTAGCGGGAGACGAGTTCTTC
CASSAELAGDEFF
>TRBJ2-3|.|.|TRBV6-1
TGTGCCAGCAGTGCCGGGACCACGAGCACAGATACGCAGTATTTT
CASSAGTTSTDTQYF
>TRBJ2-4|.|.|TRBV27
TGTGCCAGCAGTTCTCCGGGCCTAGGAAAAAACATTCAGTACTTC
CASSSPGLGKNIQYF
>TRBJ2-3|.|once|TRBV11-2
TGTGCCAGCAGCTTAGGTCGGAAGGGGGATACGCAGTATTTT
CASSLGRKGDTQYF
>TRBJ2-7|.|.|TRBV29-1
TGCAGCGTTGCCGTCGCCTACGAGCAGTACTTC
CSVAVAYEQYF
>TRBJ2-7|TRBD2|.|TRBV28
TGTGCCAGCAGTATCGGGGGAGGGCTCTACGAGCAGTACTTC
CASSIGGGLYEQYF
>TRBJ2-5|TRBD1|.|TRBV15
TGTGCCACCAGCAGCACCGGGACAGGTTTAGAGACCCAGTACTTC
CATSSTGTGLETQYF
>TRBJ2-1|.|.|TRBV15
TGTGCCACCAGCAGGCCCTTCTGGCGGTTCGTAGCCTACAATGAGCAGTTCTTC
CATSRPFWRFVAYNEQFF
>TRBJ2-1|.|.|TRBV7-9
TGTGCCAGCAGCCGATCCATCGGGACGGACCACAATGAGCAGTTCTTC
CASSRSIGTDHNEQFF
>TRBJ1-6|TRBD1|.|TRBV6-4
TGTGCCAGCAGGGATCTGTACAGGGGACGGAATTCACCCCTCCACTTT
CASRDLYRGRNSPLHF
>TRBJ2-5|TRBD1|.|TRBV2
TGTGCCAGCAGAGAACAGGGGACCAATGTGGAGACCCAGTACTTC
CASREQGTNVETQYF
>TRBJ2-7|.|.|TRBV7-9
TGTGCCAGCAGCTTCGGCCAGGGGGGATCCTACGAGCAGTACTTC
CASSFGQGGSYEQYF